These T cell receptor beta chains were read from a single sample in a study of cytomegalovirus exposure and HLA in healthy donors. The protocol was immunoSEQ multiplex PCR, while the TCRdb copy is restricted to in-frame clones and leaves out a portion. Of about 130,000 clones listed, approximately 85% are singletons. Sequenced sample: PBMCs. These TCRs come from a male donor in good health and CMV-seropositive. CDR3s include the opening cysteine and the closing phenylalanine or tryptophan. A D gene is named only where the DNA matches it firmly. The size of a clone is reported for some rows only, either as once, few or many, or as a class for expanded clones.

J gene: TRBJ2-2; clone size: once; D gene: TRBD2; V gene: TRBV7-2; CDR3 DNA: TGTGCCAGCAGGAGCGGGATAGGCACCGGGGAGCTGTTTTTT; CDR3 protein: CASRSGIGTGELFF
J gene: TRBJ1-2; clone size: few; D gene: .; V gene: TRBV11-2; CDR3 DNA: TGTGCCAGCAGCTTGGATTGGGCCAACTATGGCTACACCTTC; CDR3 protein: CASSLDWANYGYTF
J gene: TRBJ1-1; clone size: .; D gene: .; V gene: TRBV6-5; CDR3 DNA: TGTGCCAGCAGTTACAGGACACCCAGTCCCGACACTGAAGCTTTCTTT; CDR3 protein: CASSYRTPSPDTEAFF
J gene: TRBJ1-1; clone size: .; D gene: .; V gene: TRBV7-2; CDR3 DNA: TGTGCCAGCAGCTTAGATGGCGGGGGCGAGACTGAAGCTTTCTTT; CDR3 protein: CASSLDGGGETEAFF
J gene: TRBJ1-3; clone size: .; D gene: .; V gene: TRBV7-2; CDR3 DNA: TGTGCCAGCAGCTTAGGACCCTCAGGATCTGGAAACACCATATATTTT; CDR3 protein: CASSLGPSGSGNTIYF
J gene: TRBJ1-5; clone size: .; D gene: .; V gene: TRBV7-9; CDR3 DNA: TGTGCCAGCAGCTTAGAGGGGGTGGGTCAGCCCCAGCATTTT; CDR3 protein: CASSLEGVGQPQHF
J gene: TRBJ1-4; clone size: .; D gene: .; V gene: TRBV4-2; CDR3 DNA: TGTGCCAGCAGCCAAGATCCCCTGACAGGCAATGAAAAACTGTTTTTT; CDR3 protein: CASSQDPLTGNEKLFF
J gene: TRBJ2-6; clone size: few; D gene: .; V gene: TRBV7-2; CDR3 DNA: TGTGCCAGCAGCTTAGGGTATTTAGGGTCGGCTGGGGCCAACGGCCTGACTTTC; CDR3 protein: CASSLGYLGSAGANGLTF
J gene: TRBJ1-1; clone size: .; D gene: TRBD1; V gene: TRBV27; CDR3 DNA: TGTGCCAGCAGTCAGTCGGGGGGACAGGGTAAAGCTTTCTTT; CDR3 protein: CASSQSGGQGKAFF
J gene: TRBJ2-3; clone size: .; D gene: .; V gene: TRBV28; CDR3 DNA: TGTGCCAGCGGCCCAGATACGCAGTATTTT; CDR3 protein: CASGPDTQYF
J gene: TRBJ2-1; clone size: .; D gene: .; V gene: TRBV29-1; CDR3 DNA: TGCAGCGTTGGTTTGGGCGATGAGCAGTTCTTC; CDR3 protein: CSVGLGDEQFF
J gene: TRBJ2-1; clone size: .; D gene: TRBD2; V gene: TRBV9; CDR3 DNA: TGTGCCAGCAGTTCTGGGCGGCTAGCGGAATTCAATGAGCAGTTCTTC; CDR3 protein: CASSSGRLAEFNEQFF
J gene: TRBJ1-1; clone size: .; D gene: .; V gene: TRBV6-6; CDR3 DNA: TGTGCCAGCAGCTCTAATACGGGGGGGTACACTGAAGCTTTCTTT; CDR3 protein: CASSSNTGGYTEAFF
J gene: TRBJ1-4; clone size: few; D gene: .; V gene: TRBV4-3; CDR3 DNA: TGCGCCAGCAGCCAAGATTACAGGCGGAATGAAAAACTGTTTTTT; CDR3 protein: CASSQDYRRNEKLFF
J gene: TRBJ2-7; clone size: .; D gene: .; V gene: TRBV5-1; CDR3 DNA: TGCGCCAGCAGCGGCGGACAGACCGCCTCCTACGAGCAGTACTTC; CDR3 protein: CASSGGQTASYEQYF
J gene: TRBJ1-3; clone size: .; D gene: .; V gene: TRBV29-1; CDR3 DNA: TGCAGCGTAAAGACAGGAGGAAACACCATATATTTT; CDR3 protein: CSVKTGGNTIYF
J gene: TRBJ2-3; clone size: .; D gene: TRBD2; V gene: TRBV6-1; CDR3 DNA: TGTGCCAGCAAGCGGGAGGCAGATACGCAGTATTTT; CDR3 protein: CASKREADTQYF
J gene: TRBJ1-5; clone size: few; D gene: TRBD1; V gene: TRBV19; CDR3 DNA: TGTGCCAGTAGTAAGACAGGGGATAGACAGCCCCAGCATTTT; CDR3 protein: CASSKTGDRQPQHF
J gene: TRBJ2-3; clone size: few; D gene: TRBD1; V gene: TRBV6-5; CDR3 DNA: TGTGCCAGCAGTTTTTTGGACAGGGCCAGCACAGATACGCAGTATTTT; CDR3 protein: CASSFLDRASTDTQYF
J gene: TRBJ1-1; clone size: .; D gene: TRBD1; V gene: TRBV9; CDR3 DNA: TGTGCCAGCAGCTCTACAGGGGGGACTGAAGCTTTCTTT; CDR3 protein: CASSSTGGTEAFF
J gene: TRBJ2-1; clone size: .; D gene: TRBD2; V gene: TRBV11-2; CDR3 DNA: TGTGCCAGCAGCAAGGGACTAGCGGGAGGAGGAACCTACAATGAGCAGTTCTTC; CDR3 protein: CASSKGLAGGGTYNEQFF
J gene: TRBJ2-1; clone size: .; D gene: .; V gene: TRBV27; CDR3 DNA: TGTGCCACTCAGGCCTACAATGAGCAGTTCTTC; CDR3 protein: CATQAYNEQFF
J gene: TRBJ1-4; clone size: .; D gene: .; V gene: TRBV5-5; CDR3 DNA: TGTGCCAGCAGCTTGGGGCCGCCTAATGAAAAACTGTTTTTT; CDR3 protein: CASSLGPPNEKLFF
J gene: TRBJ1-4; clone size: once; D gene: TRBD1; V gene: TRBV2; CDR3 DNA: TGTGCCAGCAGGTTCAACAGGGGGCTTAATGAAAAACTGTTTTTT; CDR3 protein: CASRFNRGLNEKLFF
J gene: TRBJ1-3; clone size: .; D gene: TRBD1; V gene: TRBV7-9; CDR3 DNA: TGTGCCAGCAGCTGGCTACAGGGGACTTCTGGAAACACCATATATTTT; CDR3 protein: CASSWLQGTSGNTIYF
J gene: TRBJ2-1; clone size: .; D gene: TRBD2; V gene: TRBV28; CDR3 DNA: TGTGCCAGCAGTGTAAGACTAGCGGGGAGGGACGGTGAGCAGTTCTTC; CDR3 protein: CASSVRLAGRDGEQFF
J gene: TRBJ1-2; clone size: .; D gene: .; V gene: TRBV4-1; CDR3 DNA: TGCGCCAGCAGCCAAGTATCGGGTGTAGCTAACTATGGCTACACCTTC; CDR3 protein: CASSQVSGVANYGYTF
J gene: TRBJ1-1; clone size: .; D gene: TRBD1; V gene: TRBV10-3; CDR3 DNA: TGTGCCATCAGCCTCCTATGGACAGGGGAAGTGGCAAACACTGAAGCTTTCTTT; CDR3 protein: CAISLLWTGEVANTEAFF
J gene: TRBJ1-4; clone size: .; D gene: .; V gene: TRBV5-6; CDR3 DNA: TGTGCCAGCAGCGGCGGCACAGGGATTGCAACTAATGAAAAACTGTTTTTT; CDR3 protein: CASSGGTGIATNEKLFF
J gene: TRBJ2-7; clone size: few; D gene: TRBD2; V gene: TRBV5-1; CDR3 DNA: TGCGCCAGCAGCTTACGGCTAGCGGACTACGAGCAGTACTTC; CDR3 protein: CASSLRLADYEQYF
J gene: TRBJ1-1; clone size: .; D gene: .; V gene: TRBV27; CDR3 DNA: TGTGCCAGCAGTTTTCGGGGGAACACTGAAGCTTTCTTT; CDR3 protein: CASSFRGNTEAFF
J gene: TRBJ2-5; clone size: .; D gene: .; V gene: TRBV9; CDR3 DNA: TGTGCCAGCAGCGTAGATCCTATTCAAGAGACCCAGTACTTC; CDR3 protein: CASSVDPIQETQYF
J gene: TRBJ1-4; clone size: .; D gene: TRBD1; V gene: TRBV9; CDR3 DNA: TGTGCCAGCAGCGGCCAGACAGGGGAAAAACTGTTTTTT; CDR3 protein: CASSGQTGEKLFF
J gene: TRBJ2-2; clone size: .; D gene: TRBD2; V gene: TRBV25-1; CDR3 DNA: TGTGCCAGTGGGGGGGGGAGGCCTGTGTTCACCGGGGAGCTGTTTTTT; CDR3 protein: CASGGGRPVFTGELFF
J gene: TRBJ2-1; clone size: .; D gene: TRBD2; V gene: TRBV5-1; CDR3 DNA: TGCGCCAGCAGCTTCTTGGCGGGAGATAGCAATGAGCAGTTCTTC; CDR3 protein: CASSFLAGDSNEQFF
J gene: TRBJ2-1; clone size: .; D gene: TRBD2; V gene: TRBV5-6; CDR3 DNA: TGTGCCAGCAGCTTGATCCCGGGAGGGCGGAGTGGTGAGCAGTTCTTC; CDR3 protein: CASSLIPGGRSGEQFF
J gene: TRBJ2-5; clone size: .; D gene: TRBD1; V gene: TRBV6-1; CDR3 DNA: TGTGCCAGCAGTGACCCAGGGGGCAATGGCCAAGAGACCCAGTACTTC; CDR3 protein: CASSDPGGNGQETQYF
J gene: TRBJ1-6; clone size: .; D gene: .; V gene: TRBV28; CDR3 DNA: TGTGCCAGCAGTTGGGCCCGGGGGTATAATTCACCCCTCCACTTT; CDR3 protein: CASSWARGYNSPLHF
J gene: TRBJ2-7; clone size: .; D gene: TRBD2; V gene: TRBV5-4; CDR3 DNA: TGTGCCAGCAGCATTCGGCTAGCGGACATCGTACGGGAGCAGTACTTC; CDR3 protein: CASSIRLADIVREQYF
J gene: TRBJ2-1; clone size: .; D gene: .; V gene: TRBV27; CDR3 DNA: TGTGCCAGCAGTCCAATAGGAGGTTCTTGGGATGAGCAGTTCTTC; CDR3 protein: CASSPIGGSWDEQFF
J gene: TRBJ2-2; clone size: .; D gene: TRBD2; V gene: TRBV5-5; CDR3 DNA: TGTGCCAGCAGCTCAGGGACTAGCGGGAGGGAGCTGTTTTTT; CDR3 protein: CASSSGTSGRELFF
J gene: TRBJ2-1; clone size: .; D gene: TRBD2; V gene: TRBV6-5; CDR3 DNA: TGTGCCAGCAGTTACCCTATGGTAGCGGGAGTCAGTGAGCAGTTCTTC; CDR3 protein: CASSYPMVAGVSEQFF
J gene: TRBJ2-1; clone size: .; D gene: .; V gene: TRBV6-1; CDR3 DNA: TGTGCCAGCAGTGAACGGCGGAACAATGAGCAGTTCTTC; CDR3 protein: CASSERRNNEQFF
J gene: TRBJ2-7; clone size: few; D gene: TRBD2; V gene: TRBV7-2; CDR3 DNA: TGTGCCAGCAGCTTAGCGGGCGGGAGGCTTACCTACGAGCAGTACTTC; CDR3 protein: CASSLAGGRLTYEQYF
J gene: TRBJ2-1; clone size: .; D gene: TRBD2; V gene: TRBV19; CDR3 DNA: TGTGCCAGTACCCTCCGACTAGCGGCGTCCTACAATGAGCAGTTCTTC; CDR3 protein: CASTLRLAASYNEQFF